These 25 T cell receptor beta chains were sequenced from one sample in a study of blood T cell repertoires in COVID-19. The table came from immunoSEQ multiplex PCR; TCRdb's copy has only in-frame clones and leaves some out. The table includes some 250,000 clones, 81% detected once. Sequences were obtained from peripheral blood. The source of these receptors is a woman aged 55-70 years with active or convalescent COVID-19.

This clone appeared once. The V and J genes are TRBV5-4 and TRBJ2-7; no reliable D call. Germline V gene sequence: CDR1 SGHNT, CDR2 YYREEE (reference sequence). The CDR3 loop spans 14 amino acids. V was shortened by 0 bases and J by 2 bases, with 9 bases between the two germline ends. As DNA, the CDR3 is TGTGCCAGCAGCTTGGTTCCCAGGACCTACGAGCAGTACTTC. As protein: CASSLVPRTYEQYF.

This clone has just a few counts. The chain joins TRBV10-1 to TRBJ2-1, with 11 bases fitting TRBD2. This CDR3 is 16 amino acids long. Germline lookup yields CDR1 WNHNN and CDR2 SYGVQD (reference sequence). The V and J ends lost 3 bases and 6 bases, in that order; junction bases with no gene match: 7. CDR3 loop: CASSDPLAGGRNEQFF. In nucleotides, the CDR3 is TGCGCCAGCAGTGATCCCCTAGCGGGGGGTCGCAATGAGCAGTTCTTC.

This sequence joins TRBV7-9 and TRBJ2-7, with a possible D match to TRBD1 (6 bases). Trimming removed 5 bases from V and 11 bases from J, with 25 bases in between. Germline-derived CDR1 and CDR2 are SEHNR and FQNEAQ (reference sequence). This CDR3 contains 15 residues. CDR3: CASSLDLDQGHQEYF. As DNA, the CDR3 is TGTGCCAGCAGCCTTGACCTTGACCAGGGGCACCAGGAGTACTTC.

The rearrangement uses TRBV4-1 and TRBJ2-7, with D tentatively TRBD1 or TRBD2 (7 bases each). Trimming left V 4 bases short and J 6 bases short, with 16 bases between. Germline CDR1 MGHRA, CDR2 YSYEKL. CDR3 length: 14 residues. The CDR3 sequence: CASSLDRDYGEQYF. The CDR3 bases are TGCGCCAGCAGCCTAGACAGGGACTACGGCGAGCAGTACTTC.

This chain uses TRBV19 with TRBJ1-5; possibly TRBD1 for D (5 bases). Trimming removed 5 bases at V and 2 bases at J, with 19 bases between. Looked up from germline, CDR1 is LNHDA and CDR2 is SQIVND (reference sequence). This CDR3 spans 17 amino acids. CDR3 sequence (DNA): TGTGCCAGTAGTCGCAGGGACTCTCTTCTGGGCAATCAGCCCCAGCATTTT. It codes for CASSRRDSLLGNQPQHF.

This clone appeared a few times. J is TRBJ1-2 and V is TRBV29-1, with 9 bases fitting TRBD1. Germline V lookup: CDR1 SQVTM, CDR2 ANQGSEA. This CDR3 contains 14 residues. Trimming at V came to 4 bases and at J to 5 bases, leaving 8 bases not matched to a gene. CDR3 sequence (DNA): TGCAGCGTTGTAAAGACAGGGGGATCGTATGGCTACACCTTC. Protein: CSVVKTGGSYGYTF.

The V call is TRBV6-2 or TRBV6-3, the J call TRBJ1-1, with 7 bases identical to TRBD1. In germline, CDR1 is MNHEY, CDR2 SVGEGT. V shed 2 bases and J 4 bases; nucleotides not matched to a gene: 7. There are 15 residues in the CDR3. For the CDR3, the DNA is TGTGCCAGCAGTTACCCCCAGGGGGTGGCCACTGAAGCTTTCTTT. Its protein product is CASSYPQGVATEAFF.

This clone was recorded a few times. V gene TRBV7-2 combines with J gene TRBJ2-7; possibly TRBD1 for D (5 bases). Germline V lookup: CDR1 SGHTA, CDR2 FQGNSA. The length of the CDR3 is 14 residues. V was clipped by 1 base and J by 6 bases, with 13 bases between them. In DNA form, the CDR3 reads TGTGCCAGCAGCTTAGTTTTAGGGGCCGGCGAGCAGTACTTC. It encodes CASSLVLGAGEQYF.

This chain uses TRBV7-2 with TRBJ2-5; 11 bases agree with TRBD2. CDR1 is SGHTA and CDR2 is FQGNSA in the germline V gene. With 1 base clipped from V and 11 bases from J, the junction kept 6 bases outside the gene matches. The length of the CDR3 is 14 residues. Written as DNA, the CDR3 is TGTGCCAGCAGCTTAGATAGACTAGCGGGGCCACAGTACTTC. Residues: CASSLDRLAGPQYF.

This CDR3 reads CASSVVRGLMNTEAFF. As DNA, the CDR3 is TGTGCCAGCAGCGTAGTCCGGGGTCTCATGAACACTGAAGCTTTCTTT. This sequence joins TRBV9 and TRBJ1-1; D remains ambiguous. This CDR3 comprises 16 residues. The germline V and J ends were trimmed by 0 bases and 0 bases, with 12 bases remaining between them. Germline V lookup: CDR1 SGDLS, CDR2 YYNGEE.

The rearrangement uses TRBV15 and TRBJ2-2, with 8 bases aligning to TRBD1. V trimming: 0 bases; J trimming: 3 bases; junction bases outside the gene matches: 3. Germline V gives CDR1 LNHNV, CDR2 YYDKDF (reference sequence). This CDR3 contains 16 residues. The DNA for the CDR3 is TGTGCCACCAGCAGAGAGACAGGGGTTTACACCGGGGAGCTGTTTTTT. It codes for CATSRETGVYTGELFF.

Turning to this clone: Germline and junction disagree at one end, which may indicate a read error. CDR3 residues: CASSQDREQARF. Written as DNA, the CDR3 is TGTGCCAGCAGCCAAGATCGCGAACAGGCGAGATTT. The V gene is TRBV3-1 (or the pseudogene TRBV3-2), the J gene TRBJ1-1; D possibly corresponds to TRBD1 (5 bases). This CDR3 is 12 amino acids long. CDR1 and CDR2 from the germline V gene are LGHDT and YNNKEL (reference sequence).

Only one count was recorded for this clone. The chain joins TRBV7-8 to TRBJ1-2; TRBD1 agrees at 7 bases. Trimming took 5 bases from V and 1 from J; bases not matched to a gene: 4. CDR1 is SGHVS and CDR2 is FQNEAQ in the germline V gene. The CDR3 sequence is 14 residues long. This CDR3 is CASSIQGINYGYTF. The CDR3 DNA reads TGTGCCAGCAGCATACAGGGGATTAACTATGGCTACACCTTC.

The CDR3 coding sequence is TGTGCCAGCAGCTTACAGGGTTTGAATTCACCCCTCCACTTT. This codes for CASSLQGLNSPLHF. The chain employs TRBV6-5 and TRBJ1-6; D is possibly TRBD1 (6 bases). The CDR3 loop spans 14 amino acids. The V end lost 6 bases, the J end lost 7 bases, and 13 bases lay between the germline ends. CDR1 MNHEY and CDR2 SVGAGI come from the germline V gene.

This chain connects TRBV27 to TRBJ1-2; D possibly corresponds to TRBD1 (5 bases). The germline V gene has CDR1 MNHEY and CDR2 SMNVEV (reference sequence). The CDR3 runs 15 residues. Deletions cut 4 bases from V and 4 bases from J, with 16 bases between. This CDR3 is CASSWAGGGSYGYTF. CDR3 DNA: TGTGCCAGCAGTTGGGCGGGCGGGGGATCCTATGGCTACACCTTC.

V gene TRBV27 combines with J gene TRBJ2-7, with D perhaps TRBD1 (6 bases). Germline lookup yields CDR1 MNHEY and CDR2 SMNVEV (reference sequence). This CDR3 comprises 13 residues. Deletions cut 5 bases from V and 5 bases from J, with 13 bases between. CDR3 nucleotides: TGTGCCAGCAGTCTCCAACAGGGTAACGAGCAGTACTTC. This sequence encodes CASSLQQGNEQYF.

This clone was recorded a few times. The CDR3, as DNA: TGTGCCAGCAGTTTAGCGAGGACCGGGGAGCTGTTTTTT. Encoded protein: CASSLARTGELFF. V is TRBV28 and J is TRBJ2-2; D is ambiguous. The CDR3 is made up of 13 amino acids. The V gene lost 2 bases and the J gene lost 5 bases, with 6 bases spanning the gap. Germline V gene data show CDR1 as MDHEN and CDR2 as SYDVKM.

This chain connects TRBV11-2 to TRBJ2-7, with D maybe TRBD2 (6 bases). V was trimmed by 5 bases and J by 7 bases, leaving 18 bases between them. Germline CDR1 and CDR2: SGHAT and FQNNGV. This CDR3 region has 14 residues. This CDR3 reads CASSLRVAAGEQYF. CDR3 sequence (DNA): TGTGCCAGCAGCCTCAGGGTGGCCGCGGGGGAGCAGTACTTC.

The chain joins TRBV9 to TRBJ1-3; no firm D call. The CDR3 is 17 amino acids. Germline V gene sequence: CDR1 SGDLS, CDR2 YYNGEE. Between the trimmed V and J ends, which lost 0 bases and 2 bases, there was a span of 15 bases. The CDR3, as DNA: TGTGCCAGCAGCGTAGAGGGAGGAAAGGGAGCTGGAAACACCATATATTTT. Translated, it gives CASSVEGGKGAGNTIYF.

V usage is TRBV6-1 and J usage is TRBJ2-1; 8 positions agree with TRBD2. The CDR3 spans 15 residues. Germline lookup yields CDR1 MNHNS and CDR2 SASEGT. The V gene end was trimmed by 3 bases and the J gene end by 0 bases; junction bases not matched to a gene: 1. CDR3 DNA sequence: TGTGCCAGCAGTGAGGGACTAGACTCCTACAATGAGCAGTTCTTC. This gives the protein CASSEGLDSYNEQFF.

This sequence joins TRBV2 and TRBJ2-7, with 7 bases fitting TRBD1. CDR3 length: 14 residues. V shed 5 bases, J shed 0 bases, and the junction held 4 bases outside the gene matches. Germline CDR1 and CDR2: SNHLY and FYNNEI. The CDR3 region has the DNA TGTGCCAGCAGTAAACAGGGGATCTCCTACGAGCAGTACTTC. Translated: CASSKQGISYEQYF.

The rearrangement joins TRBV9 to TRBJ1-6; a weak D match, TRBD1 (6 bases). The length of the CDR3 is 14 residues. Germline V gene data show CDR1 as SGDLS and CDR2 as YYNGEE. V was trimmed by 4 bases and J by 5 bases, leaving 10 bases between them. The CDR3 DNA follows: TGTGCCAGCAGCTCACAGGGAAATAATTCACCCCTCCACTTT. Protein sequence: CASSSQGNNSPLHF.

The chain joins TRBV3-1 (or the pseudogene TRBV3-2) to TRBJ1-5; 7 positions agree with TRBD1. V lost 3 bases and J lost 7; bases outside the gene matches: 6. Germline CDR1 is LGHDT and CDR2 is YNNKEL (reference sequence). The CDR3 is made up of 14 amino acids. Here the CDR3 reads CASSHSQGNQPQHF. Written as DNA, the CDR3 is TGTGCCAGCAGCCACTCACAGGGGAACCAGCCCCAGCATTTT.

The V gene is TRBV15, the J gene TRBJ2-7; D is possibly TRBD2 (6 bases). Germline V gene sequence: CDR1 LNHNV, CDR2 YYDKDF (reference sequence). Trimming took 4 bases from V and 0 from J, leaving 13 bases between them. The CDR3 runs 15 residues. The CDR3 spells CATSNGRGDSYEQYF. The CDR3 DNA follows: TGTGCCACCAGCAACGGGCGCGGGGACTCCTACGAGCAGTACTTC.

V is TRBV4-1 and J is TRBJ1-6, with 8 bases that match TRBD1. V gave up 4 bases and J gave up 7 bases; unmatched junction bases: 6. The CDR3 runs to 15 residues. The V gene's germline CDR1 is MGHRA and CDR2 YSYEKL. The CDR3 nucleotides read TGCGCCAGCAGCCGCCTGGACAGGGTAAATTCACCCCTCCACTTT. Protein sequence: CASSRLDRVNSPLHF.